A single sample is the source of the 15 T cell receptor beta chains below, sequenced in a study of CD8+CD57+ T cells in acquired aplastic anemia. The TCR beta profiling, which covered VDJ combination and CDR3 sequence, was carried out using genomic DNA as the template. Using its own MiXCR run on the reads, TCRdb lists one record per CDR3 protein. The table lists some 220,000 distinct CDR3 sequences, roughly 35% of them singletons. Sequenced: sorted CD4+, CD8+, or CD8+CD57+ T cells (not recorded which) from PBMCs. These receptor sequences come from a human donor in good health, serving as a control.

Ten or more counts support this clonotype. V usage is TRBV2 and J usage is TRBJ1-2; tentatively, D is TRBD1 (5 bases). Trimming cost V 2 bases and J 4 bases, with 11 bases left between them. Germline loops: CDR1 SNHLY, CDR2 FYNNEI. CDR3 length: 14 residues. The CDR3 here is CASSEHGRAYGYTF. For the CDR3, the DNA is TGTGCCAGCAGTGAACACGGCAGGGCCTATGGCTACACCTTC.

The chain joins TRBV3-1 to TRBJ2-2; possible D gene TRBD1, 6 bases. Germline V CDR1 and CDR2: LGHDT, YNNKEL (reference sequence). The length of the CDR3 is 16 residues. Trimming took off 4 bases at V and 7 bases at J, with 19 bases between the two ends. The CDR3: CASSRQTGPKGGELFF. CDR3 nucleotides: TGTGCCAGCAGCCGTCAGACAGGTCCCAAAGGCGGGGAGCTGTTTTTT. Filled out from reference TRBV3-1 and TRBJ2-2, the complete variable domain reads DTAVSQTPKYLVTQMGNDKSIKCEQNLGHDTMYWYKQDSKKFLKIMFSYNNKELIINETVPNRFSPKSPDKAHLNLHINSLELGDSAVYFCASSRQTGPKGGELFFGEGSRLTVL.

The chain couples TRBV4-1 to TRBJ2-5; no firm D call. The CDR3 contains 13 residues. The germline V and J ends were trimmed by 4 bases and 3 bases, with 9 bases remaining between them. Germline V gene lookup returns CDR1 MGHRA and CDR2 YSYEKL. The CDR3 is CASSRVTKETQYF. The CDR3 coding sequence is TGCGCCAGCAGCCGGGTCACAAAAGAGACCCAGTACTTC.

The rearrangement uses TRBV25-1 and TRBJ2-3; 8 nucleotides align to TRBD1. J was trimmed by 3 bases and V by 5 bases; bases with no gene match: 7. CDR3 size: 15 residues. Germline CDR1 reads MGHDK; CDR2 reads SYGVNS. CDR3 in amino acids: CASSKRTGCTDTQYF. Written as DNA, the CDR3 is TGTGCCAGCAGTAAGAGGACAGGGTGTACAGATACGCAGTATTTT. The full variable domain, completed using reference TRBV25-1 and TRBJ2-3, is EADIYQTPRYLVIGTGKKITLECSQTMGHDKMYWYQQDPGMELHLIHYSYGVNSTEKGDLSSESTVSRIRTEHFPLTLESARPSHTSQYLCASSKRTGCTDTQYFGPGTRLTVL.

Ten or more counts support this clonotype. This chain links TRBV7-8 with TRBJ2-7, with 9 bases lining up with TRBD2. From germline, CDR1 is SGHVS and CDR2 FQNEAQ. With V trimmed by 2 bases and J by 1 base, 9 bases remained unmatched. CDR3 length: 17 amino acids. The CDR3 region has the DNA TGTGCCAGCAGCTTATTAGCTGCGGGAGGGCCTTCCTACGAGCAGTACTTC. This sequence encodes CASSLLAAGGPSYEQYF.

The V and J genes are TRBV25-1 and TRBJ2-7; 10 bases are a match to TRBD1. J gave up 2 bases and V 8 bases, and 12 bases lay outside the gene matches. This CDR3 contains 16 residues. Germline V CDR1 and CDR2: MGHDK, SYGVNS. The DNA of the CDR3 is TGTGCCAGCGTATCAATACCGGGACAGGGGACCTACGAGCAGTACTTC. It encodes CASVSIPGQGTYEQYF.

This clonotype was observed many times. The J gene is TRBJ2-3, the V gene TRBV29-1, with a weak D call TRBD1 (6 bases). CDR3 length: 15 residues. The germline V gene has CDR1 SQVTM and CDR2 ANQGSEA. V was shortened by 4 bases and J by 5 bases, with 19 bases between the two germline ends. CDR3 sequence: CSVGYRVGAGDTQYF. In DNA form, the CDR3 reads TGCAGCGTTGGGTATAGGGTGGGGGCAGGAGATACGCAGTATTTT.

In its sample, this clonotype was seen once. At one end, the junction sequence differs from germline, possibly due to a read error. The chain has TRBV6-2 or TRBV6-3 and TRBJ1-2, with TRBD1 matching over 7 bases. The CDR3 spans 15 residues. The germline V gene has CDR1 MNHEY and CDR2 SVGEGT. Here the CDR3 DNA reads TGTGCTAGCAGACAACAGGGGACATATGTGAGTGGCTACACCTTC. It translates to CASRQQGTYVSGYTF.

The table lists this clonotype with many counts. V gene TRBV6-1 combines with J gene TRBJ1-2; D perhaps matches TRBD1 (6 bases). Germline loops: CDR1 MNHNS, CDR2 SASEGT. The germline V and J ends were trimmed by 5 bases and 7 bases, with 11 bases remaining between them. This CDR3 region has 12 residues. The CDR3 nucleotides are TGTGCCAGCAGTCTGCAGGGGTTTGGCTACACCTTC. This codes for CASSLQGFGYTF.

The rearrangement links TRBV9 to TRBJ1-1, with 11 bases aligning to TRBD1. Germline V gene lookup returns CDR1 SGDLS and CDR2 YYNGEE. The CDR3 has 14 residues. V lost 4 bases, J lost 5 bases, and 4 bases stayed unmatched. CDR3 nucleotides: TGTGCCAGCAGCATCGGGACAGGGGGAACTGAAGCTTTCTTT. Protein sequence: CASSIGTGGTEAFF.

V and J are TRBV2 and TRBJ2-7; 9 bases fit TRBD1. CDR1 and CDR2 (germline): SNHLY, FYNNEI. CDR3 length: 14 residues. Trimming at V came to 6 bases and at J to 3 bases, leaving 6 bases not matched to a gene. In nucleotides, the CDR3 is TGTGCCAGCAGAGATACAGGGGGCTTCTACGAGCAGTACTTC. It specifies CASRDTGGFYEQYF.

This clonotype was recorded many times. The chain couples TRBV19 to TRBJ1-5, with 7 bases lining up with TRBD1. Germline V CDR1 and CDR2: LNHDA, SQIVND (reference sequence). CDR3 size: 18 residues. The V and J ends lost 5 bases and 5 bases, in that order; junction bases with no gene match: 18. CDR3: CASSLSGGSQYKYQPQHF. CDR3 in DNA: TGTGCCAGTAGTCTCTCAGGGGGGTCGCAGTACAAATATCAGCCCCAGCATTTT.

The chain joins TRBV5-1 to TRBJ1-4; 10 bases fit TRBD1. This CDR3 has 14 amino acids. CDR1 is SGHRS and CDR2 is YFSETQ in the germline V gene. The V gene end was trimmed by 4 bases and the J gene end by 7 bases; junction bases not matched to a gene: 4. In DNA form, the CDR3 reads TGCGCCAGCAGCCTGACAGGGGGCCTTGAAAAACTGTTTTTT. Translating it yields CASSLTGGLEKLFF.

The rearrangement uses TRBV11-1 and TRBJ2-6; D may correspond to TRBD1 or TRBD2 (5 bases each). CDR3 length equals 16 residues. Between the trimmed V and J ends, which lost 5 bases and 0 bases, there was a span of 11 bases. CDR1 is SGHAT, CDR2 FQDESV, per germline (reference sequence). The CDR3 region is CASSRDAVSGANVLTF. The CDR3 DNA reads TGTGCCAGCAGCCGGGACGCGGTCTCTGGGGCCAACGTCCTGACTTTC.

Remarks on this clonotype: This CDR3 is missing its conserved last phenylalanine or tryptophan, likely due to a read error. The limits of the CDR3 on the DNA are not certain, so only TCRdb's listed CDR3 is given. V usage is TRBV13 and J usage is TRBJ2-2; the table's TRBD1 call for D was not verified on the DNA. Germline values: CDR1 PRHDT, CDR2 FYEKMQ (reference sequence). The CDR3 spans 15 residues, counting both ends. The CDR3 spells CASSEDRRNTGELSL.